Shown below are 21 T cell receptor beta chains from a single sample sequenced in a study of shared clonotypes between healthy human individuals. Naive-designated CD8 cells lacked CD45RO, were positively enriched for CCR7, and omitted terminally differentiated effector memory CD45RA+ cells. Some clones are missing from TCRdb's copy, which holds only in-frame ones; the method was immunoSEQ multiplex PCR. The table shows roughly 2.1 million clones, with more than 85% occurring only once. The sequenced material came from naive CD8+ T cells from PBMCs. Every receptor here comes from a man in his late teens or twenties in good health. Some clones in this sample may be carry-over from other donors' samples.

This clone occurred once. The chain carries TRBV10-2 and TRBJ2-7; D might be TRBD2 (5 bases). Trimming shortened V by 2 bases and J by 3 bases, and 8 bases separated the two germline ends. There are 13 residues in the CDR3. The germline CDR1 and CDR2 sequences are WSHSY and SAAADI. CDR3 in amino acids: CASSELGIYEQYF. The CDR3 coding sequence is TGCGCCAGCAGTGAGCTCGGGATCTACGAGCAGTACTTC.

The chain joins TRBV27 to TRBJ1-2; D may be TRBD1 (5 bases). CDR1 is MNHEY, CDR2 SMNVEV, per germline (reference sequence). The CDR3 runs 15 residues. Deletions cut 3 bases from V and 2 bases from J, with 13 bases between. The CDR3 sequence: CASSFFRGDNYGYTF. The CDR3 DNA reads as TGTGCCAGCAGTTTTTTCCGGGGGGACAACTATGGCTACACCTTC.

The chain carries TRBV11-2 and TRBJ2-1; D is uncertain. Deletions cut 4 bases from V and 3 bases from J, with 16 bases between. CDR1 SGHAT and CDR2 FQNNGV come from the germline V gene. CDR3 length: 16 residues. The DNA for the CDR3 is TGTGCCAGCAGCTCATTTAACGGTGGAGTCTACAATGAGCAGTTCTTC. Translation gives CASSSFNGGVYNEQFF.

The chain joins TRBV29-1 to TRBJ2-5; D may match TRBD1 or TRBD2 (6 bases each). V was trimmed by 4 bases and J by 11 bases, leaving 23 bases between them. CDR3 length: 14 residues. CDR1 is SQVTM, CDR2 ANQGSEA, per germline. CDR3 residues: CSVGPGNRDREQYF. The CDR3 DNA sequence: TGCAGCGTTGGCCCCGGGAACAGGGACCGGGAGCAGTACTTC.

V and J are TRBV27 and TRBJ1-3, with 7 bases identical to TRBD1. Germline values: CDR1 MNHEY, CDR2 SMNVEV (reference sequence). The junction had 19 bases not matched to a gene; V was cut back by 4 bases and J by 7 bases. This CDR3 is 18 amino acids long. The CDR3 coding sequence is TGTGCCAGCAGTTCAACCCCCGTACAGGGGTTATTGAGGAACACCATATATTTT. Translation gives CASSSTPVQGLLRNTIYF.

The V and J genes are TRBV10-3 and TRBJ2-7; TRBD2 matches at 15 bases. This CDR3 has 22 residues. V lost 0 bases to trimming and J lost 2 bases; unmatched junction nucleotides: 17. Germline assignment: CDR1 ENHRY and CDR2 SYGVKD. CDR3: CAISESKTGYGTSGRLPYEQYF. CDR3 nucleotide sequence: TGTGCCATCAGTGAGTCAAAAACAGGGTATGGGACTAGCGGGAGGCTCCCCTACGAGCAGTACTTC.

This rearrangement joins TRBV5-4 to TRBJ2-7; D might be TRBD2 (6 bases). Germline CDR1 is SGHNT and CDR2 is YYREEE (reference sequence). V lost 4 bases to trimming and J lost 6 bases, with 17 bases between them. This CDR3 spans 14 amino acids. CDR3 bases: TGTGCCAGCAGCCATAAAATGGGGGGAGGCGAGCAGTACTTC. This sequence encodes CASSHKMGGGEQYF.

The V gene is TRBV14, the J gene TRBJ2-5; a possible D gene is TRBD1 (5 bases). CDR3 length equals 13 residues. V lost 4 bases and J lost 11, with 17 bases in between. CDR1 SGHDN and CDR2 FVKESK come from the germline V gene. The CDR3 is CASSPGGAIGQYF. In DNA form, the CDR3 reads TGTGCCAGCAGCCCGGGTGGGGCCATCGGGCAGTACTTC.

V gene TRBV7-8 combines with J gene TRBJ1-1, with D perhaps matching TRBD1 (5 bases). V lost 6 bases to trimming and J lost 1 base, with 12 bases between them. The CDR3 covers 14 residues. Germline-derived CDR1 and CDR2 are SGHVS and FQNEAQ. CDR3 sequence: CASRGTLANTEAFF. The CDR3 DNA sequence: TGTGCCAGCAGGGGGACTTTGGCGAACACTGAAGCTTTCTTT.

This chain joins TRBV28 and TRBJ2-1, with unresolved D. CDR1 is MDHEN and CDR2 is SYDVKM in the germline V gene. The CDR3 runs to 14 residues. V was shortened by 4 bases and J by 7 bases, with 14 bases between the two germline ends. The CDR3 loop reads CASSYNSLHNEQFF. In nucleotides, the CDR3 is TGTGCCAGCAGTTATAACTCTTTACATAATGAGCAGTTCTTC.

This chain links TRBV4-3 with TRBJ2-7; D perhaps matches TRBD2 (5 bases). CDR3 length equals 15 residues. Trimming took 0 bases from V and 4 from J, leaving 13 bases between them. Germline values: CDR1 LGHNA, CDR2 YSLEER. This chain's CDR3 is CASSQDWTPQYEQYF. DNA for the CDR3: TGCGCCAGCAGCCAAGATTGGACTCCTCAGTACGAGCAGTACTTC.

This clone was seen a handful of times. The chain recombines TRBV21-1 with TRBJ1-4; the table's D call, TRBD1, was not checked against the DNA. TRBV21-1 is labeled a pseudogene. This CDR3 has 14 amino acids. DNA of the CDR3: TGTGCCAGCAGCAAGACAGGCAAGAATGAAAAACTGTTTTTT. This sequence encodes CASSKTGKNEKLFF.

The chain couples TRBV30 to TRBJ2-1, with 7 bases that match TRBD2. There are 14 residues in the CDR3. Germline V gene sequence: CDR1 GTSNPN, CDR2 SVGIG (reference sequence). Unmatched junction bases numbered 8, after V lost 4 bases and J lost 5 bases. The CDR3 loop reads CAWNFGAGHNEQFF. The CDR3 DNA reads TGTGCCTGGAATTTCGGAGCGGGGCACAATGAGCAGTTCTTC.

The CDR3 DNA sequence: TGTGCCTGGAGTAGGAGGGAGGAGGAGACCCAGTACTTC. Protein: CAWSRREEETQYF. The V and J genes are TRBV30 and TRBJ2-5; tentative D call: TRBD2 (6 bases). Trimming stripped 2 bases from V and 5 bases from J, with 12 bases between. The CDR3 length is 13 residues. Germline lookup yields CDR1 GTSNPN and CDR2 SVGIG (reference sequence).

This chain links TRBV13 with TRBJ2-5; 9 bases fit TRBD2. Germline CDR1 and CDR2: PRHDT and FYEKMQ (reference sequence). The CDR3 sequence is 16 residues long. V lost 3 bases, J lost 0 bases, and 5 bases stayed unmatched. The CDR3 sequence: CASSFFSGRNQETQYF. Here the CDR3 DNA reads TGTGCCAGCAGCTTTTTTAGCGGGAGAAACCAAGAGACCCAGTACTTC. The full variable domain, rest sourced from reference TRBV13 and TRBJ2-5, is AAGVIQSPRHLIKEKRETATLKCYPIPRHDTVYWYQQGPGQDPQFLISFYEKMQSDKGSIPDRFSAQQFSDYHSELNMSSLELGDSALYFCASSFFSGRNQETQYFGPGTRLLVL.

The V and J genes are TRBV7-9 and TRBJ1-1, with TRBD1 as a possible D gene (5 bases). This CDR3 is built from 13 residues. CDR1 is SEHNR, CDR2 FQNEAQ, per germline (reference sequence). V was shortened by 4 bases and J by 7 bases, with 13 bases between the two germline ends. In DNA form, the CDR3 reads TGTGCCAGCAGCTCCGCGTGGGGGGATGAAGCTTTCTTT. This codes for CASSSAWGDEAFF.

The sample holds one count of this clone. The chain is built from TRBV9 and TRBJ1-2, with 9 nucleotides matching TRBD1. The V segment lost 0 bases and the J segment 4 bases; nucleotides outside the gene matches: 4. The CDR3 is 15 amino acids. In germline, CDR1 is SGDLS, CDR2 YYNGEE. CDR3 residues: CASSVGDRAGYGYTF. In nucleotides, the CDR3 is TGTGCCAGCAGCGTAGGGGACAGGGCCGGCTATGGCTACACCTTC. The full variable domain, its missing parts supplied by reference TRBV9 and TRBJ1-2, is DSGVTQTPKHLITATGQRVTLRCSPRSGDLSVYWYQQSLDQGLQFLIQYYNGEERAKGNILERFSAQQFPDLHSELNLSSLELGDSALYFCASSVGDRAGYGYTFGSGTRLTVV.

The rearrangement joins TRBV5-4 to TRBJ2-7; the D gene could be TRBD1 or TRBD2 (5 bases each). V was trimmed by 3 bases and J by 0 bases, leaving 16 bases between them. Per the germline V gene, CDR1 is SGHNT and CDR2 is YYREEE (reference sequence). This CDR3 spans 16 amino acids. CDR3 nucleotides: TGTGCCAGCAGCTCCCCCGGGACCGCCAGCTCCTACGAGCAGTACTTC. Residues: CASSSPGTASSYEQYF.

This rearrangement joins TRBV15 to TRBJ2-7; the D gene is possibly TRBD2 (5 bases). The V end lost 1 base, the J end lost 3 bases, and 19 bases lay between the germline ends. The CDR3 has 17 amino acids. Germline V CDR1 and CDR2: LNHNV, YYDKDF (reference sequence). The CDR3 DNA is TGTGCCACCAGCAGAGGGGATGGGAGCATCTCTATCTACGAGCAGTACTTC. It is translated as CATSRGDGSISIYEQYF.

V is TRBV7-9 and J is TRBJ2-1; 10 bases map to TRBD2. Germline values: CDR1 SEHNR, CDR2 FQNEAQ (reference sequence). The J segment lost 7 bases and the V segment lost 10 bases, leaving 10 bases of the junction unmatched. The CDR3 has 14 residues. CDR3 sequence (DNA): TGTGCCACCATGGGAACTAGCGGGATTAATGAGCAGTTCTTC. Its translation is CATMGTSGINEQFF.

This sequence joins TRBV6-1 and TRBJ2-3, with 9 bases that match TRBD1. This CDR3 region has 15 residues. The trim removed 7 bases at V and 0 bases at J, leaving 5 bases unmatched. The germline CDR1 and CDR2 sequences are MNHNS and SASEGT. CDR3 nucleotide sequence: TGTGCCAGCATCTGGACAGGGGCGAGCACAGATACGCAGTATTTT. Protein: CASIWTGASTDTQYF.